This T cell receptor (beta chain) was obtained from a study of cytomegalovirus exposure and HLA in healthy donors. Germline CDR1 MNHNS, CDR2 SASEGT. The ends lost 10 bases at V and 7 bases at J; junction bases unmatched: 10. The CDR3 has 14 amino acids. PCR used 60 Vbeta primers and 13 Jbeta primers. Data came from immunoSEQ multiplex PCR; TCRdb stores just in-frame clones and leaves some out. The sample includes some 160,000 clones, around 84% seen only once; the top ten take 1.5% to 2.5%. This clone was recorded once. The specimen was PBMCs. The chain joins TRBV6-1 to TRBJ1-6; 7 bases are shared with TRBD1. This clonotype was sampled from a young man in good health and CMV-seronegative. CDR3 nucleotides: TGTGCCACCCGCCAGGGACAGTCAAATTCACCCCTCCACTTT. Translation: CATRQGQSNSPLHF.